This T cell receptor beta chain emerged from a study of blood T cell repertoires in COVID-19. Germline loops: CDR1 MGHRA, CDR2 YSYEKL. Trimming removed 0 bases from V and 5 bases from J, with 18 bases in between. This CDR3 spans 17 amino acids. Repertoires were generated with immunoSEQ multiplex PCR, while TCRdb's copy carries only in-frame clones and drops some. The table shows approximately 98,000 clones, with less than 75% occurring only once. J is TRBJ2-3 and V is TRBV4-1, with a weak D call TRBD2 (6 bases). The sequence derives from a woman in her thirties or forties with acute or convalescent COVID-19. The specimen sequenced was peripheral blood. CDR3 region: CASSQDQGTAYEDTQYF. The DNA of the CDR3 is TGCGCCAGCAGCCAAGATCAAGGGACTGCCTATGAAGATACGCAGTATTTT.